The T cell receptor beta chain described here comes from a study of cytomegalovirus exposure and HLA in healthy donors. The wider study: Counted in an early data release were approximately 80 million unique TCRs from HLA-typed donors.

A multiplex PCR was run with 60 Vbeta primers and 13 Jbeta primers. The method was immunoSEQ multiplex PCR; TCRdb's version includes in-frame clones alone and lacks a portion of them. This listing includes fewer than 85,000 clones. Findings and caveats of the study: Later work found most CMV-associated TCR beta chains apparently HLA-restricted.

To note about this clone: The antigen remains undetermined.

Sequenced input: PBMCs. This TCR derives from a female donor in good health and CMV-seropositive.

The CDR3 DNA reads as TGTGCCAGCACGATAGCGGGGGGGCCTAATGAGCAGTTCTTC. Its protein product is CASTIAGGPNEQFF. This sequence joins TRBV19 and TRBJ2-1, with 11 bases that match TRBD2. This CDR3 has 14 residues. Germline V lookup: CDR1 LNHDA, CDR2 SQIVND (reference sequence). V lost 9 bases to trimming and J lost 7 bases; unmatched junction nucleotides: 8.